The following is a T cell receptor beta chain sequence with its context. The CDR3 totals 13 residues. Between the trimmed V and J ends, which lost 4 bases and 0 bases, there was a span of 6 bases. Germline V gene lookup returns CDR1 MDHEN and CDR2 SYDVKM. The sample comes from a study of cytomegalovirus exposure and HLA in healthy donors. Researchers ran the PCR with 60 Vbeta and 13 Jbeta primers. Sequencing was performed with immunoSEQ multiplex PCR; in TCRdb, only in-frame clones are kept and a portion is missing. The table records approximately 130,000 clones, roughly four fifths of them present only once.

The TCR comes from a boy younger than 10 in good health and CMV-seronegative. Sample: PBMCs. This chain connects TRBV28 to TRBJ1-1; D is unclear. The CDR3 nucleotides read TGTGCCAGCAGTTCAGAACTGAACACTGAAGCTTTCTTT. Protein sequence: CASSSELNTEAFF.